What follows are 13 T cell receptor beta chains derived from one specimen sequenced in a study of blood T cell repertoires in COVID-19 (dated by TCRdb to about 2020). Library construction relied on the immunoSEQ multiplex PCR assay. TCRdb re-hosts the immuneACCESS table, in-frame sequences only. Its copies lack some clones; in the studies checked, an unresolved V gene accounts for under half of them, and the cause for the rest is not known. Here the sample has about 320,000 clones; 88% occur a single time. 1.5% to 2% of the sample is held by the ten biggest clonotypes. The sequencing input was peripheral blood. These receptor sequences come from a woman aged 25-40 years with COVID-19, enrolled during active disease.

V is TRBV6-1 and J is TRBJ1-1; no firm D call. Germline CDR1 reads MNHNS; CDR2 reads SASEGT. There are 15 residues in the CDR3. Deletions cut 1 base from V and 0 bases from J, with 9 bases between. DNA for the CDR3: TGTGCCAGCAGTGAAGATGGGCGCCTGAACACTGAAGCTTTCTTT. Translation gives CASSEDGRLNTEAFF.

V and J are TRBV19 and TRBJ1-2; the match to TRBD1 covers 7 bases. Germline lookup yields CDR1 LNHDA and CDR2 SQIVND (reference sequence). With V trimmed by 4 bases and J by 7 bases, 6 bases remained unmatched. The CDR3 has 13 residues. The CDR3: CASSKQGLRGYTF. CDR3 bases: TGTGCCAGTAGTAAACAGGGGCTCCGTGGCTACACCTTC. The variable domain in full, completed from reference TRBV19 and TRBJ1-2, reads DGGITQSPKYLFRKEGQNVTLSCEQNLNHDAMYWYRQDPGQGLRLIYYSQIVNDFQKGDIAEGYSVSREKKESFPLTVTSAQKNPTAFYLCASSKQGLRGYTFGSGTRLTVV.

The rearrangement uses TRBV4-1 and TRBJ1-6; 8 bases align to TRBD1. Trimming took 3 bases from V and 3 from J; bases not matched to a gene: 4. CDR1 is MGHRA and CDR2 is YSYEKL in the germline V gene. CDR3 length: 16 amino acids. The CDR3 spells CASSQGTGFYNSPLHF. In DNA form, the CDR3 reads TGCGCCAGCAGCCAGGGGACAGGCTTCTATAATTCACCCCTCCACTTT.

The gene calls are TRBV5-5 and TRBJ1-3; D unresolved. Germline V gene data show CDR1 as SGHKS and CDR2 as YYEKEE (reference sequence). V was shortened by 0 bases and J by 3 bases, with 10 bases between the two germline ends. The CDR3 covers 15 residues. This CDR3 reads CASSLAATGGNTIYF. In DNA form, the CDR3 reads TGTGCCAGCAGCTTGGCAGCAACGGGTGGAAACACCATATATTTT.

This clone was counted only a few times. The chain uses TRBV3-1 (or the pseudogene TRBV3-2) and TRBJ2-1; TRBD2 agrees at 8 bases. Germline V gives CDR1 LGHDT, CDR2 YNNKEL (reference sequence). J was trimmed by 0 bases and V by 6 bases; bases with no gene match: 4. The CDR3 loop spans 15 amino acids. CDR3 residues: CASRPTSGSYNEQFF. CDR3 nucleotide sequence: TGTGCCAGCAGACCAACTAGCGGCTCCTACAATGAGCAGTTCTTC.

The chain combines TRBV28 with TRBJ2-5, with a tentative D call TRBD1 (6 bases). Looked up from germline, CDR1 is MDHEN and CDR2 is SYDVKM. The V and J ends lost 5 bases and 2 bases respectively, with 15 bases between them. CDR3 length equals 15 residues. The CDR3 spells CASSHRELLQETQYF. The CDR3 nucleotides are TGTGCCAGCAGTCACAGGGAATTGTTACAAGAGACCCAGTACTTC.

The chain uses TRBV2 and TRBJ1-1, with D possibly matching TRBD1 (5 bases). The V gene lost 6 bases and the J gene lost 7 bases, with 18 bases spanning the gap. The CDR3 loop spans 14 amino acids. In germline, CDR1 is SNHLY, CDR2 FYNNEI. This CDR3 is CASRVTVPGGEAFF. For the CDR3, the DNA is TGTGCCAGCAGGGTGACAGTCCCCGGGGGTGAAGCTTTCTTT.

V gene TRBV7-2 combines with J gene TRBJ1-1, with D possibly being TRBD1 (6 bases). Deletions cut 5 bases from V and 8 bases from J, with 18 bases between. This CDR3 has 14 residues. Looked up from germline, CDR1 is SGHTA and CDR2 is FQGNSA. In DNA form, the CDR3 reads TGTGCCAGCAGCCAGGTCGGGGGGCTTGACGAAGCTTTCTTT. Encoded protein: CASSQVGGLDEAFF.

DNA for the CDR3: TGTGCCAGGACCGATGGGACAGGGGGCTATGGCTACACCTTC. Translated: CARTDGTGGYGYTF. V is TRBV2 and J is TRBJ1-2; 11 bases agree with TRBD1. The CDR3 loop spans 14 amino acids. CDR1 is SNHLY and CDR2 is FYNNEI in the germline V gene. With 9 bases clipped from V and 4 bases from J, the junction kept 7 bases outside the gene matches.

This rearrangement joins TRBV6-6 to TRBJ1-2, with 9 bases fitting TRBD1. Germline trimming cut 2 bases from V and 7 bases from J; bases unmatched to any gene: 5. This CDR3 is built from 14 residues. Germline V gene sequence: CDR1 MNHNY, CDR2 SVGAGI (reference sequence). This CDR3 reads CASSYSPGQGGYTF. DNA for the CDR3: TGTGCCAGCAGTTACAGTCCGGGACAGGGTGGCTACACCTTC.

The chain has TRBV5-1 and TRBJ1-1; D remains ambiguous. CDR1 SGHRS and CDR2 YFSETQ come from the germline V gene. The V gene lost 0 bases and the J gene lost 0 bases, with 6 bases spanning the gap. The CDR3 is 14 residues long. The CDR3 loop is CASSLDGVNTEAFF. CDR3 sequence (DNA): TGCGCCAGCAGCTTGGACGGAGTGAACACTGAAGCTTTCTTT. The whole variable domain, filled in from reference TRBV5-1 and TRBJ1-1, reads KAGVTQTPRYLIKTRGQQVTLSCSPISGHRSVSWYQQTPGQGLQFLFEYFSETQRNKGNFPGRFSGRQFSNSRSEMNVSTLELGDSALYLCASSLDGVNTEAFFGQGTRLTVV.

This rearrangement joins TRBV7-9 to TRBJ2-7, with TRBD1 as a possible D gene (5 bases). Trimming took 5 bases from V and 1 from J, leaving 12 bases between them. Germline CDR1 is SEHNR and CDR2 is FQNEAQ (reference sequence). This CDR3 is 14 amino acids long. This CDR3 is CASSRTSLSYEQYF. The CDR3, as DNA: TGTGCCAGCAGCCGGACAAGTCTATCCTACGAGCAGTACTTC.

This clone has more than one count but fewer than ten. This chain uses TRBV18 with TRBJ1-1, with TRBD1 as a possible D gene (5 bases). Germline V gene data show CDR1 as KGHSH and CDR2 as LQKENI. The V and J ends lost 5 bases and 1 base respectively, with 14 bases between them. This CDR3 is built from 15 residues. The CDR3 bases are TGTGCCAGCTCAAGCCTTGGGCAGGGGAACACTGAAGCTTTCTTT. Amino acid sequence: CASSSLGQGNTEAFF.